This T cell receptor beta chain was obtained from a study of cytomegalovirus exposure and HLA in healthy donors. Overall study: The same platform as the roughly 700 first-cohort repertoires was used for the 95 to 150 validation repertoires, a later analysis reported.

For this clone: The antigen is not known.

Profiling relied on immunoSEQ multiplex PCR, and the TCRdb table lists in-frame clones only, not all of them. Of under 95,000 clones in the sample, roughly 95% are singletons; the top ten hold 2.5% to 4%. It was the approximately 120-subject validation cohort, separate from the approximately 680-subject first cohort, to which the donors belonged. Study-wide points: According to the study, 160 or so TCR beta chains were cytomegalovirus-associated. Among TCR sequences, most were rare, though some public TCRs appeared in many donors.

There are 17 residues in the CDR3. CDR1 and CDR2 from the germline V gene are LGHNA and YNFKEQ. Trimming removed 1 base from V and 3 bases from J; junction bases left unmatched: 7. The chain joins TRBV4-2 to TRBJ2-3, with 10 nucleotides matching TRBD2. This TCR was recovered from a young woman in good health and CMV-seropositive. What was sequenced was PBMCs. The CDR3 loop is CASSQVSGGYGTDTQYF. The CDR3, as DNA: TGTGCCAGCAGCCAAGTTAGCGGGGGGTATGGGACAGATACGCAGTATTTT.